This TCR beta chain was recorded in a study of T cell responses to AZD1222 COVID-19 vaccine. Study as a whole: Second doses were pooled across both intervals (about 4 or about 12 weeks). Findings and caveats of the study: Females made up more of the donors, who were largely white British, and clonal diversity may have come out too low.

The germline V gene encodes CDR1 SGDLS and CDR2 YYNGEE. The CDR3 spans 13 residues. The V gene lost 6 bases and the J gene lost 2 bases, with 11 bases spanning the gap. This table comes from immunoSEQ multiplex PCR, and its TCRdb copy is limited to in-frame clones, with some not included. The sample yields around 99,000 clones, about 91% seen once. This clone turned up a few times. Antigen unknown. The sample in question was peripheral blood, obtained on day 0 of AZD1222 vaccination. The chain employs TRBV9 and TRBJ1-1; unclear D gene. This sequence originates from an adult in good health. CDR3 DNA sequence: TGTGCCAGCAATAGGCAGAGTAACACTGAAGCTTTCTTT. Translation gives CASNRQSNTEAFF.